The 28 T cell receptor beta chains below come from one sample, sequenced in a study of radiotherapy plus CTLA-4 blockade in lung cancer. Sequencing used immunoSEQ multiplex PCR; TCRdb keeps in-frame clones, though not all of them. The sample lists tens of thousands of clones; under 85% were seen once. The material was peripheral blood, obtained from a patient treated with radiotherapy plus ipilimumab. The receptor source for this set is a human donor with non-small cell lung cancer who had stable disease on radiotherapy plus ipilimumab.

The chain combines TRBV11-2 with TRBJ2-2; D gene ambiguous. Germline CDR1 SGHAT, CDR2 FQNNGV. V was shortened by 4 bases and J by 5 bases, with 14 bases between the two germline ends. This CDR3 is built from 15 residues. The CDR3 bases are TGTGCCAGCAGCTCTCTCGCGATCTCAACCGGGGAGCTGTTTTTT. Residues: CASSSLAISTGELFF.

This rearrangement joins TRBV29-1 to TRBJ1-1; 10 bases line up with TRBD1. The junction had 5 bases not matched to a gene; V was cut back by 5 bases and J by 5 bases. This CDR3 has 13 residues. Germline lookup yields CDR1 SQVTM and CDR2 ANQGSEA. CDR3 protein: CSVSDRGRTEAFF. CDR3 coding DNA: TGCAGCGTTTCAGACAGGGGGCGAACTGAAGCTTTCTTT. Full variable domain (rest looked up from reference TRBV29-1 and TRBJ1-1): SAVISQKPSRDICQRGTSLTIQCQVDSQVTMMFWYRQQPGQSLTLIATANQGSEATYESGFVIDKFPISRPNLTFSTLTVSNMSPEDSSIYLCSVSDRGRTEAFFGQGTRLTVV.

The V call is TRBV4-1, the J call TRBJ1-6; D is uncertain. CDR1 is MGHRA, CDR2 YSYEKL, per germline. V was shortened by 1 base and J by 2 bases, with 12 bases between the two germline ends. The CDR3 is made up of 17 amino acids. The CDR3 region has the DNA TGCGCCAGCAGCCAAGGTCTGCGGACGACCTATAATTCACCCCTCCACTTT. Amino acid sequence: CASSQGLRTTYNSPLHF.

The chain carries TRBV21-1 and TRBJ2-5; the table calls TRBD1, which could not be checked here. TRBV21-1 is described as a pseudogene. CDR3 length: 15 amino acids. The chain's CDR3 is CASSNSAARQGTQYF. CDR3 nucleotide sequence: TGTGCCAGCAGCAACTCGGCAGCACGACAAGGGACCCAGTACTTC.

This sequence joins TRBV11-2 and TRBJ1-4; TRBD1 agrees at 9 bases. V was pared by 4 bases and J by 8 bases, with 5 bases of the junction left unmatched. This CDR3 comprises 14 residues. Germline V gene lookup returns CDR1 SGHAT and CDR2 FQNNGV. DNA of the CDR3: TGTGCCAGCAGCTCGGGACAGGGTAGCGAAAAACTGTTTTTT. As protein: CASSSGQGSEKLFF. Looking up the rest from reference TRBV11-2 and TRBJ1-4 gives the full variable domain: EAGVAQSPRYKIIEKRQSVAFWCNPISGHATLYWYQQILGQGPKLLIQFQNNGVVDDSQLPKDRFSAERLKGVDSTLKIQPAKLEDSAVYLCASSSGQGSEKLFFGSGTQLSVL.

The rearrangement joins TRBV6-1 to TRBJ2-7, with D possibly being TRBD1 (6 bases). V was trimmed by 6 bases and J by 8 bases, leaving 11 bases between them. The CDR3 runs 11 residues. The germline V gene encodes CDR1 MNHNS and CDR2 SASEGT. CDR3 DNA sequence: TGTGCCAGCAGCCAGGGACAAAAGCAGTACTTC. Translated: CASSQGQKQYF.

The rearrangement joins TRBV7-2 to TRBJ1-5; no clear D. V was pared by 5 bases and J by 2 bases, with 10 bases between. This CDR3 has 14 amino acids. The germline V gene has CDR1 SGHTA and CDR2 FQGNSA. The CDR3, as DNA: TGTGCCAGCAGCGTAGTCGGCGGCAATCAGCCCCAGCATTTT. Translating it yields CASSVVGGNQPQHF.

Concerning this clone itself: Other DNA sequences from this sample encode an identical CDR3 as well. This chain uses TRBV28 with TRBJ1-2; D unresolved. V dropped 5 bases and J dropped 4 bases, with 8 bases sitting between them. The CDR3 spans 12 residues. The germline V gene has CDR1 MDHEN and CDR2 SYDVKM. CDR3 loop: CASSPGAYGYTF. The CDR3 nucleotides read TGTGCCAGCAGTCCAGGAGCCTATGGCTACACCTTC.

CDR3 nucleotide sequence: TGTGCCAGTAGTATTCCGGACAGACTGAACACTGAAGCTTTCTTT. Amino acid sequence: CASSIPDRLNTEAFF. This chain connects TRBV19 to TRBJ1-1; perhaps TRBD1 as D (6 bases). The CDR3 spans 15 residues. With 3 bases removed from V and 0 bases from J, the gap between germline ends came to 11 bases. Per the germline V gene, CDR1 is LNHDA and CDR2 is SQIVND (reference sequence).

The chain joins TRBV6-1 to TRBJ1-2; D is possibly TRBD1 (5 bases). Germline V CDR1 and CDR2: MNHNS, SASEGT. Trimming stripped 8 bases from V and 2 bases from J, with 18 bases between. There are 15 residues in the CDR3. The CDR3 nucleotides are TGTGCCAGCCTCTGGGGCATAGACTCGAACTATGGCTACACCTTC. Protein sequence: CASLWGIDSNYGYTF.

This chain connects TRBV29-1 to TRBJ1-2; 7 positions match TRBD1. The trim removed 7 bases at V and 3 bases at J, leaving 8 bases unmatched. The CDR3 runs to 13 residues. Germline CDR1 is SQVTM and CDR2 is ANQGSEA. This CDR3 is CSGDRAGDYGYTF. DNA for the CDR3: TGCAGCGGCGACAGGGCGGGAGACTATGGCTACACCTTC.

The V call is TRBV7-6, the J call TRBJ2-1, with unresolved D. The V end lost 2 bases, the J end lost 5 bases, and 1 base lay between the germline ends. CDR1 is SGHVS, CDR2 FNYEAQ, per germline. This CDR3 is built from 11 residues. The CDR3 reads CASSLNNEQFF. DNA for the CDR3: TGTGCCAGCAGCTTAAACAATGAGCAGTTCTTC.

V gene TRBV19 combines with J gene TRBJ2-6, with D possibly being TRBD1 (5 bases). Germline values: CDR1 LNHDA, CDR2 SQIVND (reference sequence). Deletions cut 3 bases from V and 0 bases from J, with 9 bases between. The CDR3 sequence is 16 residues long. The CDR3 region has the DNA TGTGCCAGTAGTATCGCGGACATCTCTGGGGCCAACGTCCTGACTTTC. This sequence encodes CASSIADISGANVLTF.

The chain employs TRBV9 and TRBJ2-3; D is uncertain. Trimming left V 3 bases short and J 4 bases short, with 9 bases between. The CDR3 extends over 13 amino acids. Germline values: CDR1 SGDLS, CDR2 YYNGEE. The CDR3 DNA sequence: TGTGCCAGCAGCGCCTCCCCCTCAGATACGCAGTATTTT. This translates into CASSASPSDTQYF.

This chain connects TRBV27 to TRBJ1-3, with D possibly TRBD1 on 6 matching bases. CDR1 MNHEY and CDR2 SMNVEV come from the germline V gene (reference sequence). The CDR3 runs 15 residues. V shed 2 bases and J shed 1 base, with 9 bases lying between them. CDR3 DNA sequence: TGTGCCAGCAGTTTAACAGGGAGGTCTGGAAACACCATATATTTT. This sequence encodes CASSLTGRSGNTIYF.

The chain uses TRBV2 and TRBJ2-7; D gene uncertain. The CDR3 sequence is 13 residues long. CDR1 is SNHLY and CDR2 is FYNNEI in the germline V gene. The V gene lost 7 bases and the J gene lost 0 bases, with 10 bases spanning the gap. The CDR3 here is CASMSRDSYEQYF. The CDR3 DNA reads TGTGCCAGCATGTCCCGAGACTCCTACGAGCAGTACTTC.

The sample holds a few counts of this clone. The chain has TRBV19 and TRBJ1-6; D might be TRBD1 (6 bases). V was trimmed by 7 bases and J by 5 bases, leaving 18 bases between them. Germline V gene lookup returns CDR1 LNHDA and CDR2 SQIVND (reference sequence). The CDR3 is 16 residues long. CDR3 loop: CASTTGAGANNSPLHF. Here the CDR3 DNA reads TGTGCCAGTACCACTGGGGCGGGGGCGAATAATTCACCCCTCCACTTT.

The chain recombines TRBV5-1 with TRBJ2-3, with D uncertain. The V end lost 6 bases, the J end lost 0 bases, and 14 bases lay between the germline ends. Germline V gene data show CDR1 as SGHRS and CDR2 as YFSETQ. CDR3 length equals 15 residues. As DNA, the CDR3 is TGCGCCAGCACCAGTAAAGGTTCTAGCACAGATACGCAGTATTTT. This codes for CASTSKGSSTDTQYF.

This chain connects TRBV5-1 to TRBJ2-1; maybe TRBD2 (6 bases). The germline V gene has CDR1 SGHRS and CDR2 YFSETQ. The CDR3 contains 13 residues. Trimming cost V 7 bases and J 6 bases, with 14 bases left between them. CDR3 residues: CASAHGRSNEQFF. As DNA, the CDR3 is TGCGCCAGCGCACACGGGAGATCCAATGAGCAGTTCTTC.

The table lists this clone with a count of one. The rearrangement joins TRBV9 to TRBJ1-2; possibly TRBD1 for D (5 bases). V gave up 0 bases and J gave up 0 bases, with 15 bases separating them. Germline CDR1 SGDLS, CDR2 YYNGEE. The CDR3 has 17 amino acids. DNA of the CDR3: TGTGCCAGCAGCGTAGGGGGACGGGTACTAGCTAACTATGGCTACACCTTC. This codes for CASSVGGRVLANYGYTF.

In regard to this clone: Other nucleotide sequences from this sample produce the same CDR3. This sequence joins TRBV18 and TRBJ2-1; D is unclear. Trimming took 1 base from V and 8 from J, leaving 6 bases between them. The CDR3 loop spans 12 amino acids. CDR1 is KGHSH, CDR2 LQKENI, per germline. The CDR3 here is CASSPLGDEQFF. Here the CDR3 DNA reads TGTGCCAGCTCACCACTAGGTGATGAGCAGTTCTTC.

J is TRBJ1-6 and V is TRBV7-6; a possible D gene is TRBD1 (6 bases). This CDR3 has 15 amino acids. Looked up from germline, CDR1 is SGHVS and CDR2 is FNYEAQ. The germline V and J ends were trimmed by 0 bases and 7 bases, with 10 bases remaining between them. The DNA for the CDR3 is TGTGCCAGCAGCTTAGCGTCAGGGGTCAATTCACCCCTCCACTTT. It specifies CASSLASGVNSPLHF.

Ten or more counts support this clone. This chain connects TRBV14 to TRBJ1-2; no definite D call. CDR1 is SGHDN, CDR2 FVKESK, per germline. This CDR3 is built from 14 residues. V was cut by 5 bases and J by 7 bases, with 17 bases left in between. DNA of the CDR3: TGTGCCAGCAGCTCGTTAGTGGGGAGCGGTGGCTACACCTTC. This gives the protein CASSSLVGSGGYTF.

The V call is TRBV27, the J call TRBJ2-1, with a weak D call TRBD1 (5 bases). Trimming shortened V by 5 bases and J by 7 bases, and 6 bases separated the two germline ends. The germline V gene has CDR1 MNHEY and CDR2 SMNVEV (reference sequence). This CDR3 is built from 11 residues. The CDR3 bases are TGTGCCAGCAGTAGGGGAAATGAGCAGTTCTTC. Its protein is CASSRGNEQFF.

The genes are TRBV12-5 and TRBJ2-7; 10 positions agree with TRBD1. Germline values: CDR1 LGHNT, CDR2 FRNRAP. The ends lost 2 bases at V and 2 bases at J; junction bases unmatched: 3. This CDR3 is 15 amino acids long. The CDR3 here is CASGLPGQGPYEQYF. DNA of the CDR3: TGTGCTAGTGGTTTGCCGGGACAGGGGCCCTACGAGCAGTACTTC.

The chain is built from TRBV2 and TRBJ1-4; possible D gene TRBD1, 5 bases. Deletions cut 6 bases from V and 0 bases from J, with 11 bases between. The CDR3 loop spans 15 amino acids. Per germline, CDR1 SNHLY and CDR2 FYNNEI. The CDR3: CASSGQSATNEKLFF. The CDR3, as DNA: TGTGCCAGCAGCGGACAATCCGCAACTAATGAAAAACTGTTTTTT.

The chain couples TRBV29-1 to TRBJ2-7; 8 bases line up with TRBD1. Per the germline V gene, CDR1 is SQVTM and CDR2 is ANQGSEA. The trim removed 6 bases at V and 0 bases at J, leaving 4 bases unmatched. This CDR3 has 13 amino acids. As DNA, the CDR3 is TGCAGCGTGGCCGGGACAGGCTCCTACGAGCAGTACTTC. The encoded protein is CSVAGTGSYEQYF.

The J gene is TRBJ2-7, the V gene TRBV2; 12 nucleotides align to TRBD2. Germline trimming cut 4 bases from V and 2 bases from J; bases unmatched to any gene: 0. Germline V gives CDR1 SNHLY, CDR2 FYNNEI. The CDR3 runs 14 residues. The CDR3 DNA reads as TGTGCCAGCAGTGGGACTAGCGGGACCTACGAGCAGTACTTC. It yields the protein CASSGTSGTYEQYF.